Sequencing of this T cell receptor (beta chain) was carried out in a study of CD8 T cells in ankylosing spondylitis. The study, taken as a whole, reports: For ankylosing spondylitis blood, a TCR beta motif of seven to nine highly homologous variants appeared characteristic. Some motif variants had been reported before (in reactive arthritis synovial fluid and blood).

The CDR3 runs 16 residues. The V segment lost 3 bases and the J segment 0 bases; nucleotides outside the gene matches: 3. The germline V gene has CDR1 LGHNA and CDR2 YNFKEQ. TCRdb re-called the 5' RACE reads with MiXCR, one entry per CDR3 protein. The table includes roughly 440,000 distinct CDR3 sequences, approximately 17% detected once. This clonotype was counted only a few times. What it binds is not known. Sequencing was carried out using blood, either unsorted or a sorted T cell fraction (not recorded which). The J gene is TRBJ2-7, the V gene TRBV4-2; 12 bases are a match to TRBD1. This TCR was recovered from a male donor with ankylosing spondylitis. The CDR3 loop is CASSQGQGAPSYEQYF. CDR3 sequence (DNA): TGTGCCAGCAGCCAGGGACAGGGGGCTCCCTCCTACGAGCAGTACTTC.